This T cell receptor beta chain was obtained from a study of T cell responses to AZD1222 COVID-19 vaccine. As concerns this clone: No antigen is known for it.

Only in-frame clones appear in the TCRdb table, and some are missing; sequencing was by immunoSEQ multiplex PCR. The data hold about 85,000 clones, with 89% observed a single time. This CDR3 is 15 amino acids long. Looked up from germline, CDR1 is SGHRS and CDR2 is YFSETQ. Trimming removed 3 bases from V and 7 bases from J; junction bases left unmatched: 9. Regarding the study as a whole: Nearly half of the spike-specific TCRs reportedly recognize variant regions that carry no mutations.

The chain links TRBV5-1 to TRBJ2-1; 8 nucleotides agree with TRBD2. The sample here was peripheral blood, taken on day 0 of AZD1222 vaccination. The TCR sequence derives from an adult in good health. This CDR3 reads CASSWASGGGNEQFF. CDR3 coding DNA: TGCGCCAGCAGCTGGGCAAGCGGGGGAGGGAATGAGCAGTTCTTC.